The rows below give T cell receptor beta chains drawn from one sample of a study of T cells in Graves' hyperthyroidism and ophthalmopathy. TCRdb itself ran the multiplex PCR reads through MiXCR, one entry per CDR3 protein. The repertoire consists of some 460,000 distinct CDR3 sequences, with around a sixth occurring once and the leading ten covering almost 8%. Sequenced sample: blood. The receptors originated from a woman aged 18 to 35 with Graves' hyperthyroidism. CDR3s include the opening cysteine and the closing phenylalanine or tryptophan. D genes are given only for firm matches. Size is stated for part of the rows, as once, few or many counts, or as a class when the clone is expanded.

j_call | v_call | d_call | clone_size | cdr3_aa | cdr3_nt
TRBJ2-1 | TRBV25-1 | TRBD2 | few | CASSGLAASSYNEQFF | TGTGCCAGCAGTGGACTAGCGGCAAGCTCCTACAATGAGCAGTTCTTC
TRBJ2-2 | TRBV11-3 | - | many | CASSLGLVSGELFF | TGTGCCAGCAGCTTAGGTCTAGTCAGCGGGGAGCTGTTTTTT
TRBJ2-3 | TRBV9 | - | many | CASSVSPQAASTDTQYF | TGTGCCAGCAGCGTATCCCCCCAAGCTGCTAGCACAGATACGCAGTATTTT
TRBJ1-1 | TRBV12-3/TRBV12-4 | TRBD1 | many | CASSHQDRGGTEAFF | TGTGCCAGCAGTCATCAGGACAGGGGAGGGACTGAAGCTTTCTTT
TRBJ1-5 | TRBV12-3/TRBV12-4 | - | many | CASSFGQGIGQPQHF | TGTGCCAGCAGTTTTGGGCAGGGGATTGGGCAGCCCCAGCATTTT
TRBJ1-4 | TRBV5-1 | TRBD1 | few | CASSGTGGWHEKLFF | TGCGCCAGCAGCGGAACAGGGGGCTGGCATGAAAAACTGTTTTTT
TRBJ1-1 | TRBV3-1 | - | - | CASSQDREAFF | TGTGCCAGCAGCCAAGATAGGGAGGCTTTCTTT
TRBJ2-5 | TRBV5-1 | - | - | CASSLMTGIETQYF | TGCGCCAGCAGCTTGATGACAGGAATAGAGACCCAGTACTTC
TRBJ2-6 | TRBV25-1 | - | few | CASSEGGFSGANVLTF | TGTGCCAGCAGTGAGGGTGGGTTCTCTGGGGCCAACGTCCTGACTTTC
TRBJ2-2 | TRBV4-2 | - | many | CASSQAQTPGELFF | TGTGCCAGCAGCCAGGCGCAGACGCCCGGGGAGCTGTTTTTT